The subject of this entry is one TCR beta chain. The entry originates in a study of shared T cell receptors in the human thymus. CDR1 and CDR2 from the germline V gene are SEHNR and FQNEAQ (reference sequence). The CDR3 is made up of 15 amino acids. Trimming took off 4 bases at V and 4 bases at J, with 14 bases between the two ends. Sequencing was performed with immunoSEQ multiplex PCR; in TCRdb, only in-frame clones are kept and a portion is missing. The sample holds roughly 710,000 clones, 80% to 90% seen once. These data were also reused for a study on human thymus T cells. In that study: Thymus pieces cut out during corrective heart surgery were the tissue that was used. Gene usage for V and J segments appeared biased in thymic and blood repertoires. Thymic TCR repertoires of unrelated people reportedly overlapped highly.

The TCR was taken from a girl under three years old with a congenital heart defect. Source material: thymocytes. The chain uses TRBV7-9 and TRBJ1-5; D gene uncertain. In DNA, the CDR3 is TGTGCCAGCAGCTCGGAACGCCGAGGGAATCAGCCCCAGCATTTT. It codes for CASSSERRGNQPQHF.